The present T cell receptor (beta chain) was sequenced within a study of blood T cell repertoires in COVID-19. Participants were aged roughly 18 to 89 years from approximately 23 US areas. Germline V gene sequence: CDR1 SGHKS, CDR2 YYEKEE (reference sequence). This CDR3 is 15 amino acids long. Unmatched junction bases numbered 2, after V lost 0 bases and J lost 4 bases. This clone was observed a single time. Authors' methods: Scientists estimated how many nucleated cells there were by amplifying reference gene primers. This table comes from immunoSEQ multiplex PCR, and its TCRdb copy is limited to in-frame clones, with some not included. From that table come the V and J calls and clone size; the DNA was used to work out D and trimming. Of some 340,000 clones in the sample, more than 90% are singletons; the top ten hold around 3.9%.

The chain is built from TRBV5-5 and TRBJ1-5; 9 bases match TRBD1. The sequenced material came from PBMCs or T cells enriched from blood (not recorded which). The receptor comes from a woman under 40 who had been exposed to COVID-19. This CDR3 reads CASSLAGTGNQPQHF. The CDR3 DNA is TGTGCCAGCAGCTTGGCCGGGACAGGGAATCAGCCCCAGCATTTT.